The text below deals with one TCR beta chain. Its antigen is still unknown. No base-level quality is on record; no much larger clone is a single base apart. RNA was extracted using the RNeasy kit, and about 0.45 to 1 microgram was reverse transcribed with random hexamers. The immunoSEQ multiplex PCR assay, covering 54 Vbeta and 13 Jbeta segments, was used to amplify TCR beta CDR3 regions. PCR amplification bias was corrected using a synthetic template baseline for primer optimization and computational correction. Turning to the authors' computational methods: Reads were assigned to V, D and J genes according to IMGT and analyzed in immunoSEQ Analyzer, with only productive sequences retained. Clonality was calculated as one minus the Shannon entropy normalized by log2 of the number of productive unique sequences. Public and private clones were assessed among the 100 most prevalent clones of each patient and control. Susac-specific clones were defined as absent from healthy and MS cohorts, around 970 published viral clones and other ImmuneACCESS disease sequences. Using fastp at Q25 and MiXCR, TCRdb reprocessed the public reads and kept productive beta chains. One record per CDR3 amino acid sequence lists the most common genes and DNA. Clone size and V and J calls follow TCRdb, not the original study. Recorded for this sample are 180,000 or so distinct CDR3 sequences; around 96% of them occurred a single time. Of the sample, about 0.096% falls within the top ten clones.

The data were obtained in a study of CD8 T cells in Susac syndrome (dated by TCRdb to between 2019 and 2020). For context, the study as a whole: Whether CD8+ T cell activation and differentiation in Susac syndrome was antigen driven was tested using repertoire sequencing.

The study at large found these results: The study acknowledged that relatively few individuals were included in the TCR sequencing and HLA analysis.

Peripheral blood CD8+ and CD4+ T cells from healthy donors, Susac syndrome patients and multiple sclerosis patients were profiled using high-throughput TCR beta sequencing. Multiple sclerosis controls were treatment-naive patients with stable or active relapsing-remitting disease fulfilling revised McDonald criteria. Bulk CD8+ and CD4+ T cells were purified by magnetic negative isolation, whereas CD8+ TEMRA cells were enriched by FACS. Blood was collected in EDTA tubes and processed within 24 hours, with PBMCs isolated through density gradient centrifugation. PBMCs destined for TCR sequencing were cryopreserved in liquid nitrogen and later thawed in a 37 °C water bath. The sorted or isolated CD4+, CD8+ and CD8+ TEMRA cells reached a purity of at least 90%. Sequencing input: CD4+ T cells from PBMCs. The clonotype originates from a human donor with multiple sclerosis.

In nucleotide form, the sequence is TGCAGTGCGAGAACAGGGGGCTGGACCGAGCAGTACTTC. It is translated as CSARTGGWTEQYF. The chain is encoded by TRBV20-1 joined to TRBJ2-7, and 9 junctional nucleotides match TRBD1. From the cysteine up to the phenylalanine, the CDR3 has a length of 13 residues. Solely the CDR3 DNA is kept, with 39 bases framed from the first base. The germline V gene (reference sequence) gives CDR1 as DFQATT and CDR2 as SNEGSKA. Trimmed from V: 6 bases; trimmed from J: 6 bases; junction bases lacking a gene match: 9.